This TCR beta chain was captured in a study of identical twins. This clonotype was observed a handful of times. Its antigen remains unidentified. A universal primer site came from template switching; cDNA carried unique molecular identifiers. TCRdb independently ran MiXCR on the 5' RACE reads; one entry per CDR3 protein. The sample holds about 570,000 distinct CDR3 sequences, around a tenth seen once. Study-level findings and limits: Out-of-frame beta sequences exhibited a weaker degree of excess twin sharing.

This same sample was also part of a study on yellow fever vaccine responses in identical twins. As that study records: It has been reported that, in twins, the vaccine T cell response seemed partly convergent and partly personalized.

The sequence was collected from a woman younger than 35 in good health. The sequencing sample was made of PBMCs.

Here the CDR3 reads CASTPQAGTINEQFF. The CDR3 DNA reads TGTGCCAGCACCCCTCAAGCGGGCACAATTAATGAGCAGTTCTTC. This chain links TRBV12-3 or TRBV12-4 with TRBJ2-1; a possible D gene is TRBD2 (6 bases). Trimming took 7 bases from V and 7 from J, leaving 20 bases between them. The CDR3 is 15 residues long.